This T cell receptor (beta chain) came from a study of T cell repertoires in cytomegalovirus infection. TCRdb redid the calling of the reads with MiXCR, one entry per CDR3 protein. The repertoire holds 900,000 to 950,000 distinct CDR3 sequences, with about a third as singletons. Of note for this clonotype: Its matching antigen is unknown.

CDR3 length: 12 residues. Trimming left V 7 bases short and J 6 bases short, with 13 bases between. Germline V CDR1 and CDR2: SEHNR, FQNEAQ (reference sequence). This receptor was identified in a human donor in good health (CMV status not recorded). Some clones in this sample may be carry-over from other donors' samples. Sequenced material: cultured CD8+ T cells from PBMCs, taken from culture after CMV antigen stimulation. J is TRBJ2-7 and V is TRBV7-9; the D gene is possibly TRBD1 (5 bases). This CDR3 reads CASIRQSGEQYV. The CDR3 nucleotides are TGTGCCAGCATCAGACAGAGTGGCGAGCAGTACGTC.